Below, 4 T cell receptor beta chains from the same sample are listed, as sequenced in a study of T cell repertoires in cytomegalovirus infection. TCRdb redid the calling of the reads with MiXCR, one entry per CDR3 protein. The data show 200,000 or so distinct CDR3 sequences, with 28% seen just once and just over 30% held by the top ten. Sequencing was performed on PBMCs. These receptors were obtained from a human donor in good health (CMV status not recorded). Some clones in this sample may be carry-over from other donors' samples.

At least ten counts were recorded for this clonotype. The chain employs TRBV7-2 and TRBJ2-5; D call uncertain. Germline V CDR1 and CDR2: SGHTA, FQGNSA. The CDR3 contains 12 residues. The V end lost 1 base, the J end lost 5 bases, and 5 bases lay between the germline ends. CDR3 region: CASSLGRETQYF. The CDR3 DNA follows: TGTGCCAGCAGCTTAGGCAGGGAGACCCAGTACTTC.

V and J are TRBV3-1 and TRBJ2-5; the match to TRBD2 covers 9 bases. Losses at the gene ends were 4 bases for V and 2 bases for J; bases not matched to a gene: 5. CDR1 and CDR2 from the germline V gene are LGHDT and YNNKEL (reference sequence). This CDR3 has 15 residues. This CDR3 reads CASSLLAGRQETQYF. For the CDR3, the DNA is TGTGCCAGCAGCCTCCTAGCGGGGAGGCAAGAGACCCAGTACTTC.

This chain uses TRBV6-5 with TRBJ1-1, with D unclear. The CDR3 loop spans 14 amino acids. The germline CDR1 and CDR2 sequences are MNHEY and SVGAGI. Trimming stripped 0 bases from V and 3 bases from J, with 8 bases between. As DNA, the CDR3 is TGTGCCAGCAGTTACTCAGGCGGGTACACTGAAGCTTTCTTT. Translation: CASSYSGGYTEAFF.

This chain joins TRBV7-3 and TRBJ2-3; perhaps TRBD1 as D (6 bases). The length of the CDR3 is 13 residues. The germline CDR1 and CDR2 sequences are SGHTA and FQGTGA. V lost 5 bases and J lost 7, with 13 bases in between. The CDR3 DNA reads as TGTGCCAGCAGCCCCGCAGGGACATATACGCAGTATTTT. Encoded protein: CASSPAGTYTQYF.